This is a list of T cell receptor beta chains from one sample in a study of shared clonotypes between healthy human individuals. Profiling relied on immunoSEQ multiplex PCR, and the TCRdb table lists in-frame clones only, not all of them. The data hold about 2.4 million clones, with approximately 94% observed a single time. The sequenced material came from naive CD4+ T cells sorted from blood. These TCRs come from a man in his late teens or twenties in good health. Both conserved end residues are part of each CDR3. The D gene is left open where the match is weak. The size entry is marked missing in some rows and otherwise reads once, few, many or a size class.

size	D	V	J	DNA	CDR3
-	-	TRBV10-3	TRBJ2-2	TGTGCCATCACGCCGCTGGGAAACACCGGGGAGCTGTTTTTT	CAITPLGNTGELFF
-	TRBD1	TRBV9	TRBJ1-6	TGTGCCAGCAGCGTAGACGGACAGGGACTTCCCCTCCACTTT	CASSVDGQGLPLHF
-	TRBD1	TRBV7-6	TRBJ1-2	TGTGCCAGCAGCTCGACAGGGATGGACGGCTACACCTTC	CASSSTGMDGYTF
-	-	TRBV4-1	TRBJ1-5	TGCGCCAGCAGCCGGGAAGGGGGCAATCAGCCCCAGCATTTT	CASSREGGNQPQHF
few	-	TRBV4-1	TRBJ1-1	TGCGCCAGCAGCCAGATTGTGACCGCAGAAGCTTTCTTT	CASSQIVTAEAFF
-	-	TRBV7-2	TRBJ2-1	TGTGCCAGCAGCTTAGAGGACTCAGGACACAATGAGCAGTTCTTC	CASSLEDSGHNEQFF
-	-	TRBV2	TRBJ2-1	TGTGCCAGCTCCGGGGGGCTTTACAATGAGCAGTTCTTC	CASSGGLYNEQFF
-	-	TRBV11-3	TRBJ1-5	TGTGCCAGCAGCTTAGGCGGGATTCGGTGCAATCAGCCCCAGCATTTT	CASSLGGIRCNQPQHF
-	-	TRBV18	TRBJ2-7	TGTGCCAGCTCTTTCACCTACGAGCAGTACTTC	CASSFTYEQYF
-	-	TRBV6-1	TRBJ2-2	TGTGCCAGCAGTGAACAGGCTTCCGGGGAGCTGTTTTTT	CASSEQASGELFF
-	TRBD1	TRBV6-6	TRBJ1-2	TGTGCCAGCAGAGCGGGACAGGGCAATGGCTACACCTTC	CASRAGQGNGYTF
-	-	TRBV5-1	TRBJ2-5	TGCGCCAGCAGCTTGTCAGGTCAGGGGTACCAAGAGACCCAGTACTTC	CASSLSGQGYQETQYF
-	TRBD1	TRBV6-5	TRBJ2-7	TGTGCCAGCAGCCAGGACAGGCTCTCCTACGAGCAGTACTTC	CASSQDRLSYEQYF
-	-	TRBV12-2	TRBJ1-3	TGTGCAAGTCGCTTAGCACGGTGCTCTGGAAACACCATATATTTT	CASRLARCSGNTIYF
-	TRBD1	TRBV11-2	TRBJ1-1	TGTGCCAGCAGACTAGGGGGCGCTGTAGATTTGGAAGCTTTCTTT	CASRLGGAVDLEAFF
-	-	TRBV10-3	TRBJ2-5	TGTGCCATCAAATCCGGGTTCCAAGAGACCCAGTACTTC	CAIKSGFQETQYF
once	TRBD1	TRBV7-2	TRBJ1-4	TGTGCCAGCAGCTTGGGACAGATTGAAAAACTGTTTTTT	CASSLGQIEKLFF
-	TRBD1	TRBV6-6	TRBJ1-2	TGTGCCAGCAGGCCGGGACAGGTTAACTATGGCTACACCTTC	CASRPGQVNYGYTF
-	TRBD2	TRBV30	TRBJ2-7	TGTGCCTGGAGTGTAACTAGCGGGGGCCTGATCTACGAGCAGTACTTC	CAWSVTSGGLIYEQYF
-	-	TRBV19	TRBJ1-2	TGTGCCAGTAAACTGGGACAAGGGGACTATGGCTACACCTTC	CASKLGQGDYGYTF
-	-	TRBV11-2	TRBJ2-7	TGTGCCAGCAGCTTTCCTACGGGACTCCGTTTGGGCGAGCAGTACTTC	CASSFPTGLRLGEQYF
-	TRBD2	TRBV11-2	TRBJ2-1	TGTGCCAGCAGGATAGGACTAGCGGGGGGTAAGCAGTTCTTC	CASRIGLAGGKQFF
-	-	TRBV19	TRBJ2-1	TGTGCCAGTAGTCTCCGGACAGTCCTCTCCTACAATGAGCAGTTCTTC	CASSLRTVLSYNEQFF
-	TRBD1	TRBV6-5	TRBJ2-7	TGTGCCAGCACCCCCAGGGGGCCTACCTACGAGCAGTACTTC	CASTPRGPTYEQYF
-	TRBD1	TRBV28	TRBJ1-4	TGTGCCAGCAGACAGGGGGCTCATGAAAAACTGTTTTTT	CASRQGAHEKLFF
-	TRBD1	TRBV2	TRBJ1-6	TGTGCCAGCAGTACGGGACAGGGGAGTTCACCCCTCCACTTT	CASSTGQGSSPLHF
few	-	TRBV4-1	TRBJ1-1	TGCGCCAGCAGCCTTCTCCTGAACACTGAAGCTTTCTTT	CASSLLLNTEAFF
-	TRBD1	TRBV7-9	TRBJ1-6	TGTGCCAGCAGCCTTGGACAGGGAGGTTCACCCCTCCACTTT	CASSLGQGGSPLHF
-	-	TRBV2	TRBJ1-2	TGTGCCAGCAGCATACTTAACTATGGCTACACCTTC	CASSILNYGYTF
once	-	TRBV5-1	TRBJ2-7	TGCGCCAGCAGCCCCTTAAATCCCTACGAGCAGTACTTC	CASSPLNPYEQYF
-	-	TRBV29-1	TRBJ1-1	TGCAGCGGAGTAGGGGGGGCCAACACTGAAGCTTTCTTT	CSGVGGANTEAFF
-	-	TRBV7-8	TRBJ1-4	TGTGCCAGCACTGCCAGAGGCAGCGAAAAACTGTTTTTT	CASTARGSEKLFF
-	TRBD2	TRBV10-3	TRBJ2-7	TGTGCCATCAGCGCCGGGACTAGCGCTTACGAGCAGTACTTC	CAISAGTSAYEQYF
-	TRBD1	TRBV18	TRBJ2-2	TGTGCCAGCTCACCTATGACAGGGCTAACCGGGGAGCTGTTTTTT	CASSPMTGLTGELFF
-	-	TRBV4-1	TRBJ1-1	TGCGCCAGCAGCCAAGGTTTCATGGGGATGAACACTGAAGCTTTCTTT	CASSQGFMGMNTEAFF
-	TRBD2	TRBV6-1	TRBJ2-4	TGTGCCAGCAGTGTAACCCTAGCGGGAGGGAAAAACATTCAGTACTTC	CASSVTLAGGKNIQYF
-	TRBD1	TRBV7-2	TRBJ1-5	TGTGCCAGCAGCTCCCAACAGGGGATACAGCCCCAGCATTTT	CASSSQQGIQPQHF
-	TRBD2	TRBV5-1	TRBJ2-5	TGCGCCAGCAGCCCCGGGGGGGGCACAAAGACCCAGTACTTC	CASSPGGGTKTQYF
-	TRBD1	TRBV27	TRBJ2-7	TGTGCCAGCAGTCCAAAAGGACAGGGGGCTTTGGCCGTTAGCTCCTACGAGCAGTACTTC	CASSPKGQGALAVSSYEQYF
-	-	TRBV15	TRBJ2-3	TGTGCCACCAGCAGAGTTGGGGGGTCCACAGATACGCAGTATTTT	CATSRVGGSTDTQYF
-	-	TRBV18	TRBJ1-5	TGTGCCAGCTCACCAGGGGGCGAGAGTCAGCCCCAGCATTTT	CASSPGGESQPQHF
-	-	TRBV28	TRBJ2-2	TGTGCCAGCAGTTTCTCAGTGAACACCGGGGAGCTGTTTTTT	CASSFSVNTGELFF
-	TRBD2	TRBV2	TRBJ2-3	TGTGCCAGCAGTAATAGCGGGGTGGCAGATACGCAGTATTTT	CASSNSGVADTQYF
-	-	TRBV2	TRBJ2-3	TGTGCCAGCAGTGGCGGTAGGAGTAACACAGATACGCAGTATTTT	CASSGGRSNTDTQYF
-	TRBD2	TRBV30	TRBJ2-3	TGTGCCGGGGCTAGCGGGAAAGTAGGGCAGTATTTT	CAGASGKVGQYF
-	-	TRBV30	TRBJ1-5	TGTGCCTGGAGTGCACAGGGTGGCAATCAGCCCCAGCATTTT	CAWSAQGGNQPQHF
-	-	TRBV28	TRBJ2-2	TGTGCCAGCAGTTTATTGACACCCGGGGAGCTGTTTTTT	CASSLLTPGELFF
once	-	TRBV30	TRBJ1-4	TGTGCCTGGAGTGTAGGGAGCCTTACCAATGAAAAACTGTTTTTT	CAWSVGSLTNEKLFF
-	-	TRBV7-3	TRBJ2-3	TGTGCCAGCAGCTTCCATGCTAGCACAGATACGCAGTATTTT	CASSFHASTDTQYF
-	-	TRBV27	TRBJ2-1	TGTGCCAGCAGTTTATCCAAGGACCATAATGAGCAGTTCTTC	CASSLSKDHNEQFF
-	-	TRBV30	TRBJ2-5	TGTGCCTGGAATGTACAGGGTGGGGAGACCCAGTACTTC	CAWNVQGGETQYF
-	TRBD1	TRBV7-9	TRBJ2-7	TGTGCCAGCAGCCCGTTGGCGGGACAGGGATCCTACGAGCAGTACTTC	CASSPLAGQGSYEQYF
-	-	TRBV7-2	TRBJ2-3	TGTGCCAGCAGCTTAGTCATGTTAGGGCGATCCCGCACAGATACGCAGTATTTT	CASSLVMLGRSRTDTQYF
-	TRBD1	TRBV7-4	TRBJ2-5	TGTGCCAGCAGCTTAGTGAGGACAGGGGGGGAGACCCAGTACTTC	CASSLVRTGGETQYF
-	-	TRBV19	TRBJ1-6	TGTGCCAGTAGTAGCGGGACGGGTAATTCACCCCTCCACTTT	CASSSGTGNSPLHF
-	TRBD1	TRBV5-8	TRBJ1-2	TGTGCCAGCGAACGACAGGGGCATACCCTCTATGGCTACACCTTC	CASERQGHTLYGYTF